The 26 T cell receptor beta chains reported below all come from one sample, sequenced in a study of blood T cell repertoires in COVID-19. Using immunoSEQ multiplex PCR, the repertoire was profiled, and TCRdb retains in-frame clones only, with some absent. The table records around 250,000 clones, approximately 85% of them present only once. Input material: PBMCs or T cells enriched from blood (not recorded which). These receptors were obtained from a woman in her 50s with acute COVID-19.

V and J are TRBV4-3 and TRBJ1-2; D gene unclear. This CDR3 is 15 amino acids long. V shed 0 bases and J shed 6 bases, with 14 bases lying between them. Germline values: CDR1 LGHNA, CDR2 YSLEER. The CDR3 region has the DNA TGCGCCAGCAGCCAAGATCGGAGGGTAGGCGATGGCTACACCTTC. It yields the protein CASSQDRRVGDGYTF.

The CDR3 protein is CASSGYREETQYF. The CDR3 DNA reads TGTGCCAGCAGTGGGTACAGAGAAGAGACCCAGTACTTC. The rearrangement joins TRBV2 to TRBJ2-5; D remains unclear. Per germline, CDR1 SNHLY and CDR2 FYNNEI. The CDR3 has 13 residues. Trimming removed 4 bases at V and 3 bases at J, with 9 bases between.

V is TRBV4-3 and J is TRBJ1-3; maybe TRBD1 (6 bases). This CDR3 region has 14 residues. Trimming took off 6 bases at V and 8 bases at J, with 17 bases between the two ends. Germline V gives CDR1 LGHNA, CDR2 YSLEER. The CDR3 loop is CASSQNRVEDTIYF. DNA of the CDR3: TGCGCCAGCAGTCAAAACAGGGTCGAGGACACCATATATTTT.

In the case of this clone: In the same sample, other DNA sequences code for this CDR3. J is TRBJ2-3 and V is TRBV6-5; possibly TRBD2 for D (5 bases). Trimming removed 2 bases at V and 6 bases at J, with 9 bases between. Germline CDR1 reads MNHEY; CDR2 reads SVGAGI. CDR3 size: 13 residues. The CDR3 spells CASSYGGADTQYF. CDR3 in DNA: TGTGCCAGCAGTTACGGAGGCGCCGATACGCAGTATTTT.

A single count supports this clone. This chain links TRBV5-8 with TRBJ2-4; D perhaps matches TRBD2 (5 bases). Germline CDR1 and CDR2: SGHTS and YDEGEE. This CDR3 comprises 16 residues. With 2 bases removed from V and 0 bases from J, the gap between germline ends came to 12 bases. This chain's CDR3 is CASSLGQTIAKNIQYF. The CDR3 bases are TGTGCCAGCAGCTTAGGGCAGACTATAGCCAAAAACATTCAGTACTTC.

This sequence joins TRBV4-3 and TRBJ1-4; TRBD1 matches at 7 bases. Per germline, CDR1 LGHNA and CDR2 YSLEER. V was clipped by 1 base and J by 7 bases; unmatched bases: 3. This CDR3 region has 14 residues. CDR3 bases: TGCGCCAGCAGCCAAGGACAGGGATTTGAAAAACTGTTTTTT. This gives the protein CASSQGQGFEKLFF.

CDR3 loop: CASSRSLDLLGSGNTIYF. The CDR3 DNA sequence: TGTGCCAGCAGCAGGAGCCTAGACCTTCTCGGCTCTGGAAACACCATATATTTT. V usage is TRBV21-1 and J usage is TRBJ1-3. TRBV21-1 corresponds to a pseudogene. The CDR3 has 18 residues.

This clone was detected only a few times. The V gene is TRBV30, the J gene TRBJ1-3, with 8 bases identical to TRBD1. CDR3 length: 15 amino acids. The germline V gene has CDR1 GTSNPN and CDR2 SVGIG (reference sequence). Germline trimming cut 5 bases from V and 0 bases from J; bases unmatched to any gene: 6. The CDR3 nucleotides read TGTGCCTGGGACAGGGGTTCCGACTCTGGAAACACCATATATTTT. It yields the protein CAWDRGSDSGNTIYF.

The chain recombines TRBV10-3 with TRBJ1-4; D is undetermined. This CDR3 comprises 15 residues. The V gene lost 3 bases and the J gene lost 4 bases, with 12 bases spanning the gap. Germline values: CDR1 ENHRY, CDR2 SYGVKD. The CDR3 coding sequence is TGTGCCATCAGTGAATCGGTAGATGGTAATGAAAAACTGTTTTTT. It translates to CAISESVDGNEKLFF.

The chain has TRBV15 and TRBJ1-5, with unresolved D. The CDR3 sequence is 14 residues long. Germline V lookup: CDR1 LNHNV, CDR2 YYDKDF (reference sequence). The germline V and J ends were trimmed by 5 bases and 7 bases, with 15 bases remaining between them. CDR3 sequence reads: CATSESGVRQPQHF. DNA for the CDR3: TGTGCCACCAGCGAGAGCGGGGTTCGCCAGCCCCAGCATTTT.

This rearrangement joins TRBV5-6 to TRBJ2-3; TRBD1 might be the D (5 bases). The CDR3 length is 13 residues. V shed 1 base and J shed 4 bases, with 7 bases lying between them. Germline assignment: CDR1 SGHDT and CDR2 YYEEEE. The CDR3 region is CASSLIGADTQYF. CDR3 DNA: TGTGCCAGCAGCTTGATAGGGGCAGATACGCAGTATTTT.

In its sample, this clone was seen once. This may come from a read error, since a much larger clone is one base off. The chain links TRBV6-6 to TRBJ1-1; D might be TRBD1 (5 bases). Germline V lookup: CDR1 MNHNY, CDR2 SVGAGI (reference sequence). V was pared by 5 bases and J by 4 bases, with 23 bases between. CDR3 length equals 17 residues. This CDR3 reads CASSPTGDRDMSTEAFF. For the CDR3, the DNA is TGTGCCAGCAGTCCCACCGGCGACAGAGACATGAGCACTGAAGCTTTCTTT.

The J gene is TRBJ1-6, the V gene TRBV6-6; maybe TRBD1 (5 bases). CDR1 and CDR2 (germline): MNHNY, SVGAGI (reference sequence). The V gene lost 5 bases and the J gene lost 10 bases, with 12 bases spanning the gap. This CDR3 region has 13 residues. Here the CDR3 reads CASSPGGVSPLHF. In DNA form, the CDR3 reads TGTGCCAGCAGTCCTGGGGGGGTATCACCCCTCCACTTT.

The V call is TRBV11-2, the J call TRBJ2-1; 9 bases are shared with TRBD1. Germline V gene lookup returns CDR1 SGHAT and CDR2 FQNNGV. The CDR3 is made up of 15 amino acids. V shed 3 bases, J shed 5 bases, and the junction held 5 bases outside the gene matches. The CDR3 bases are TGTGCCAGCAGCTTGGGACAGGGACCGGACAATGAGCAGTTCTTC. Translated, it gives CASSLGQGPDNEQFF.

The CDR3 here is CASSPRGGTEAFF. CDR3 bases: TGTGCCAGCAGCCCCAGGGGCGGGACTGAAGCTTTCTTT. The chain uses TRBV7-3 and TRBJ1-1, with a tentative D call TRBD1 (6 bases). The length of the CDR3 is 13 residues. The V gene lost 5 bases and the J gene lost 5 bases, with 12 bases spanning the gap. From germline, CDR1 is SGHTA and CDR2 FQGTGA.

This clone has a count of ten or more. The chain joins TRBV30 to TRBJ1-1; 7 bases fit TRBD1. V lost 8 bases, J lost 5 bases, and 8 bases stayed unmatched. Germline loops: CDR1 GTSNPN, CDR2 SVGIG (reference sequence). The CDR3 consists of 12 residues. CDR3 sequence: CAADRVLTEAFF. The CDR3 bases are TGTGCCGCCGACAGGGTTTTAACTGAAGCTTTCTTT.

The V call is TRBV7-8, the J call TRBJ2-5; TRBD1 agrees at 9 bases. The CDR3 covers 15 residues. Trimming cost V 5 bases and J 4 bases; bases outside gene matches: 8. Germline V lookup: CDR1 SGHVS, CDR2 FQNEAQ. In nucleotides, the CDR3 is TGTGCCAGCAGCCAGGACAGGGGCAATGGAGAGACCCAGTACTTC. Amino acids: CASSQDRGNGETQYF.

The genes are TRBV12-3 or TRBV12-4 and TRBJ2-3; the D is unclear. The CDR3 sequence is 12 residues long. Trimming stripped 4 bases from V and 5 bases from J, with 7 bases between. The CDR3 DNA follows: TGTGCCAGCAGTTCGTCGGGAGATACGCAGTATTTT. Encoded protein: CASSSSGDTQYF.

The chain has TRBV18 and TRBJ1-4, with D tentatively TRBD1 (5 bases). The V end lost 3 bases, the J end lost 0 bases, and 14 bases lay between the germline ends. CDR3 size: 17 residues. CDR1 and CDR2 from the germline V gene are KGHSH and LQKENI. CDR3 sequence (DNA): TGTGCCAGCTCACCCCAGAAGGGGACTGCAACTAATGAAAAACTGTTTTTT. Its translation: CASSPQKGTATNEKLFF.

The CDR3 nucleotides are TGTGCCAGCAGTGAGCCGGGACAGGGGGCGAAAGGCTACACCTTC. Translated: CASSEPGQGAKGYTF. The V and J genes are TRBV6-1 and TRBJ1-2; 12 bases are a match to TRBD1. Trimming at V came to 3 bases and at J to 8 bases, leaving 7 bases not matched to a gene. The CDR3 is made up of 15 amino acids. Per germline, CDR1 MNHNS and CDR2 SASEGT.

V usage is TRBV6-1 and J usage is TRBJ1-3; no clear D gene. The CDR3 has 17 residues. Germline values: CDR1 MNHNS, CDR2 SASEGT. The V and J ends lost 2 bases and 2 bases respectively, with 16 bases between them. As DNA, the CDR3 is TGTGCCAGCAGTGAACTCGACTCGGGTTGGGCTGGAAACACCATATATTTT. Encoded protein: CASSELDSGWAGNTIYF.

V and J are TRBV30 and TRBJ1-1; a weak D match, TRBD1 (6 bases). Per the germline V gene, CDR1 is GTSNPN and CDR2 is SVGIG (reference sequence). Between the trimmed V and J ends, which lost 0 bases and 7 bases, there was a span of 12 bases. There are 13 residues in the CDR3. The CDR3 loop is CAWSVGQGFEAFF. CDR3 nucleotide sequence: TGTGCCTGGAGTGTAGGTCAGGGGTTTGAAGCTTTCTTT.

This clone was detected only once. As DNA, the CDR3 is TGTGCCAGCGGACTAGCGGGATCGTATAGCACAGATACGCAGTATTTT. It translates to CASGLAGSYSTDTQYF. This sequence joins TRBV3-1 (or the pseudogene TRBV3-2) and TRBJ2-3; the match to TRBD2 covers 12 bases. This CDR3 comprises 16 residues. V dropped 8 bases and J dropped 0; count of bases not matched to a gene: 6. Germline V gene data show CDR1 as LGHDT and CDR2 as YNNKEL (reference sequence).

As concerns this clone: In the same sample, other DNA sequences code for this CDR3. V and J are TRBV19 and TRBJ1-2; D unresolved. From germline, CDR1 is LNHDA and CDR2 SQIVND (reference sequence). The V gene lost 2 bases and the J gene lost 4 bases, with 8 bases spanning the gap. The CDR3 extends over 13 amino acids. The CDR3 DNA sequence: TGTGCCAGTAGTATATTGTCAGGCTATGGCTACACCTTC. Translating it yields CASSILSGYGYTF.

The rearrangement joins TRBV7-2 to TRBJ2-3, with 8 bases fitting TRBD1. This CDR3 is built from 14 residues. Per the germline V gene, CDR1 is SGHTA and CDR2 is FQGNSA. Trimming took 5 bases from V and 4 from J; bases not matched to a gene: 5. The CDR3 protein is CASSVQGVADTQYF. In DNA form, the CDR3 reads TGTGCCAGCAGCGTACAGGGGGTGGCAGATACGCAGTATTTT.

The chain combines TRBV27 with TRBJ1-4, with TRBD1 matching over 9 bases. The junction had 6 bases not matched to a gene; V was cut back by 2 bases and J by 8 bases. This CDR3 is built from 15 residues. Germline-derived CDR1 and CDR2 are MNHEY and SMNVEV (reference sequence). CDR3 sequence: CASSLPDRGGEKLFF. CDR3 DNA sequence: TGTGCCAGCAGTTTACCCGACAGGGGGGGGGAAAAACTGTTTTTT.